Below are 20 T cell receptor beta chains sequenced from a single sample in a study of human T cells and chemical hapten exposure. TCRdb fed the RACE reads into MiXCR, producing one record per CDR3 protein. This repertoire shows 55,000 to 75,000 distinct CDR3 sequences, approximately 7% found once; its top ten account for 1.6%. Time point denoted: pre-sensitization, week 0. Stated treatment: therapeutic diphenylcyclopropenone sensitization with weekly scalp DPC. The sequencing here drew on whole blood, taken in connection with sensitization to the hapten diphenylcyclopropenone (DPC). The receptors shown here come from a woman aged 25 to 39 with alopecia areata. Some clones in this sample may be carry-over from other donors' samples.

This clonotype was seen at least ten times. The V call is TRBV29-1, the J call TRBJ1-1; 10 nucleotides align to TRBD1. Germline V gene lookup returns CDR1 SQVTM and CDR2 ANQGSEA. V gave up 5 bases and J gave up 8 bases; unmatched junction bases: 11. The CDR3 sequence is 14 residues long. CDR3 loop: CSVTETGQGQEAFF. The CDR3 nucleotides read TGCAGCGTTACCGAAACGGGACAGGGGCAGGAAGCTTTCTTT. Full variable domain (remainder filled in from reference TRBV29-1 and TRBJ1-1): SAVISQKPSRDICQRGTSLTIQCQVDSQVTMMFWYRQQPGQSLTLIATANQGSEATYESGFVIDKFPISRPNLTFSTLTVSNMSPEDSSIYLCSVTETGQGQEAFFGQGTRLTVV.

There are many counts of this clonotype. V gene TRBV7-9 combines with J gene TRBJ2-7, with D perhaps given as TRBD1 or TRBD2 (5 bases each). The CDR3 length is 15 residues. The germline gives CDR1 SEHNR, CDR2 FQNEAQ (reference sequence). V was clipped by 6 bases and J by 0 bases, with 15 bases between them. The CDR3: CASSLGDASSYEQYF. CDR3 DNA: TGTGCCAGCAGTCTTGGGGACGCGAGCTCCTACGAGCAGTACTTC. The full variable domain, completed using reference TRBV7-9 and TRBJ2-7, is DTGVSQNPRHKITKRGQNVTFRCDPISEHNRLYWYRQTLGQGPEFLTYFQNEAQLEKSRLLSDRFSAERPKGSFSTLEIQRTEQGDSAMYLCASSLGDASSYEQYFGPGTRLTVT.

This clonotype was detected ten times or more. The chain has TRBV6-5 and TRBJ1-1; D not certain. Looked up from germline, CDR1 is MNHEY and CDR2 is SVGAGI. Trimming removed 5 bases at V and 4 bases at J, with 8 bases between. CDR3 size: 12 residues. The CDR3 region is CASSPGPTEAFF. The CDR3 DNA is TGTGCCAGCAGTCCCGGGCCCACTGAAGCTTTCTTT.

A remark on this clonotype: This may come from a read error, since a much larger clone is one base off. The gene calls are TRBV5-1 and TRBJ1-6, with 10 bases that match TRBD1. CDR3 size: 15 residues. CDR1 is SGHRS and CDR2 is YFSETQ in the germline V gene. CDR3: CASSLEGQGGSPPHF. CDR3 in DNA: TGCGCCAGCAGCTTGGAAGGACAGGGGGGATCACCCCCCCACTTT.

The table lists this clonotype with a few counts. The chain is built from TRBV18 and TRBJ1-5; D may be TRBD1 (6 bases). CDR1 is KGHSH, CDR2 LQKENI, per germline. This CDR3 contains 13 residues. Trimming took 6 bases from V and 8 from J, leaving 14 bases between them. DNA of the CDR3: TGTGCCAGCTCCGAGGGGGTGGAAAAGCCCCAGCATTTT. This translates into CASSEGVEKPQHF.

J is TRBJ1-5 and V is TRBV29-1, with 9 bases identical to TRBD1. The ends lost 5 bases at V and 6 bases at J; junction bases unmatched: 5. The length of the CDR3 is 13 residues. Per germline, CDR1 SQVTM and CDR2 ANQGSEA. CDR3 DNA: TGCAGCGTTTATACAGGGGGCGGTCAGCCCCAGCATTTT. Translating gives CSVYTGGGQPQHF.

This clonotype occurred many times. The chain carries TRBV18 and TRBJ1-1, with 10 bases matching TRBD1. This CDR3 contains 19 residues. Trimming removed 1 base from V and 1 base from J; junction bases left unmatched: 12. The germline gives CDR1 KGHSH, CDR2 LQKENI. DNA for the CDR3: TGTGCCAGCTCACCACGTTTGTTCAGGGACAGGGGTACGAACACTGAAGCTTTCTTT. As protein: CASSPRLFRDRGTNTEAFF.

This clonotype was recorded at least ten times. This chain connects TRBV14 to TRBJ2-5; D is tentatively TRBD1 or TRBD2 (6 bases each). V shed 6 bases and J shed 4 bases, with 15 bases lying between them. Germline V CDR1 and CDR2: SGHDN, FVKESK. The CDR3 has 14 amino acids. DNA for the CDR3: TGTGCCAGCAGAAAGGGGGGCGGAGGAGAGACCCAGTACTTC. Residues: CASRKGGGGETQYF.

This clonotype was seen at least ten times. The chain couples TRBV9 to TRBJ1-2, with a tentative D call TRBD1 (6 bases). Per the germline V gene, CDR1 is SGDLS and CDR2 is YYNGEE. This CDR3 is built from 16 residues. V was shortened by 3 bases and J by 2 bases, with 17 bases between the two germline ends. The CDR3 loop reads CASSGGGAGENYGYTF. As DNA, the CDR3 is TGTGCCAGCAGCGGAGGCGGAGCAGGGGAAAACTATGGCTACACCTTC.

This clonotype appeared many times. This chain uses TRBV4-1 with TRBJ1-2, with TRBD1 matching 8 bases. The CDR3 runs 15 residues. V shed 0 bases and J 3 bases; nucleotides not matched to a gene: 3. CDR1 and CDR2 from the germline V gene are MGHRA and YSYEKL. The DNA for the CDR3 is TGCGCCAGCAGCCAAGACAGGGGGCGAGACTATGGCTACACCTTC. It codes for CASSQDRGRDYGYTF.

This clonotype was seen a handful of times. The genes are TRBV7-9 and TRBJ1-1; the match to TRBD1 covers 11 bases. With V trimmed by 4 bases and J by 1 base, 11 bases remained unmatched. This CDR3 region has 18 residues. CDR1 is SEHNR, CDR2 FQNEAQ, per germline (reference sequence). The CDR3 DNA follows: TGTGCCAGCAGCTCGCTGCCCGGGACAGGGGGACCGAACACTGAAGCTTTCTTT. Its translation: CASSSLPGTGGPNTEAFF.

This clonotype was seen many times. The chain joins TRBV7-9 to TRBJ2-7; D possibly uses TRBD1 or TRBD2 (5 bases each). The germline V gene has CDR1 SEHNR and CDR2 FQNEAQ (reference sequence). The CDR3 contains 12 residues. Trimming left V 0 bases short and J 11 bases short, with 11 bases between. The CDR3 nucleotides read TGTGCCAGCAGCTTAGCCCCCGGGGCAGAGTACTTC. Its protein is CASSLAPGAEYF.

This clonotype was recorded many times. The chain recombines TRBV29-1 with TRBJ1-1, with D perhaps matching TRBD1 (5 bases). Germline values: CDR1 SQVTM, CDR2 ANQGSEA. The CDR3 extends over 12 amino acids. The CDR3 sequence: CSGCGGSTEAFF. The CDR3 region has the DNA TGCAGTGGATGTGGGGGGTCCACTGAAGCTTTCTTT. The full variable domain, rest sourced from reference TRBV29-1 and TRBJ1-1, is SAVISQKPSRDICQRGTSLTIQCQVDSQVTMMFWYRQQPGQSLTLIATANQGSEATYESGFVIDKFPISRPNLTFSTLTVSNMSPEDSSIYLCSGCGGSTEAFFGQGTRLTVV.

This clonotype was detected many times. CDR3 sequence (DNA): TGTGCCAGCAGCGACCCGGCTGGGTCCCAGTACTTC. It translates to CASSDPAGSQYF. The V call is TRBV9, the J call TRBJ2-5; unclear D gene. V dropped 3 bases and J dropped 9 bases, with 12 bases sitting between them. The CDR3 is 12 amino acids. Germline loops: CDR1 SGDLS, CDR2 YYNGEE.

This clonotype was seen many times. This rearrangement joins TRBV20-1 to TRBJ2-5; tentative D call: TRBD2 (7 bases). Trimming took 1 base from V and 2 from J, leaving 11 bases between them. The CDR3 totals 14 residues. Germline CDR1 DFQATT, CDR2 SNEGSKA (reference sequence). The CDR3 sequence: CSARAGGMQETQYF. The CDR3 DNA reads TGCAGTGCTAGAGCGGGGGGCATGCAAGAGACCCAGTACTTC.

The V call is TRBV5-1, the J call TRBJ2-5; D uncertain. The CDR3 loop spans 15 amino acids. Germline CDR1 and CDR2: SGHRS and YFSETQ. Trimming shortened V by 4 bases and J by 0 bases, and 13 bases separated the two germline ends. CDR3: CASSPEITYQETQYF. DNA for the CDR3: TGCGCCAGCAGCCCCGAAATTACGTACCAAGAGACCCAGTACTTC.

At least ten counts were recorded for this clonotype. The CDR3 DNA reads as TGTGCCATCAGCGCCCCTCATACCTACGAGCAGTACTTC. Translated, it gives CAISAPHTYEQYF. V usage is TRBV10-3 and J usage is TRBJ2-7, with D unclear. CDR3 size: 13 residues. Germline V CDR1 and CDR2: ENHRY, SYGVKD. Trimming took 6 bases from V and 2 from J, leaving 11 bases between them.

The J gene is TRBJ1-1, the V gene TRBV5-1; D perhaps matches TRBD1 (6 bases). Germline CDR1 SGHRS, CDR2 YFSETQ. This CDR3 is built from 16 residues. Trimming pared 4 bases from V and 0 bases from J, leaving 16 bases between. The CDR3 spells CASSRNWDTMNTEAFF. For the CDR3, the DNA is TGCGCCAGCAGCCGGAATTGGGACACTATGAACACTGAAGCTTTCTTT. The variable domain in full, with the rest retrieved from reference TRBV5-1 and TRBJ1-1, is KAGVTQTPRYLIKTRGQQVTLSCSPISGHRSVSWYQQTPGQGLQFLFEYFSETQRNKGNFPGRFSGRQFSNSRSEMNVSTLELGDSALYLCASSRNWDTMNTEAFFGQGTRLTVV.

The V and J genes are TRBV3-1 and TRBJ2-5, with 9 bases matching TRBD2. Germline CDR1 and CDR2: LGHDT and YNNKEL (reference sequence). Trimming cost V 1 base and J 5 bases; bases outside gene matches: 8. The CDR3 contains 16 residues. Here the CDR3 DNA reads TGTGCCAGCAGCCAAGGGACTAGCGCCTGGAGGGAGACCCAGTACTTC. Its translation: CASSQGTSAWRETQYF.

This clonotype has a count of ten or more. J is TRBJ2-1 and V is TRBV5-1, with D uncertain. The V gene lost 0 bases and the J gene lost 4 bases, with 14 bases spanning the gap. Per the germline V gene, CDR1 is SGHRS and CDR2 is YFSETQ. The CDR3 runs to 16 residues. The CDR3 loop reads CASSLVGPPLYNEQFF. The CDR3 DNA is TGCGCCAGCAGCTTGGTAGGTCCACCATTGTACAATGAGCAGTTCTTC.